This T cell receptor beta chain was recovered during a study of T cell changes during pregnancy in multiple sclerosis. Germline CDR1 SQVTM, CDR2 ANQGSEA. Between the trimmed V and J ends, which lost 4 bases and 5 bases, there was a span of 11 bases. The CDR3 loop spans 12 amino acids. TCRdb keeps only in-frame clones here, not all; method: immunoSEQ multiplex PCR. The sample shows roughly 47,000 clones, 80% to 90% of them seen only once. Sequencing used CD4+ T cells from peripheral blood mononuclear cells, obtained after pregnancy. The receptor was derived from a female donor with multiple sclerosis, enrolled in a pregnancy study. This chain uses TRBV29-1 with TRBJ2-5; no reliable D call. CDR3 residues: CSVVLPAETQYF. CDR3 bases: TGCAGCGTTGTACTGCCCGCTGAGACCCAGTACTTC.